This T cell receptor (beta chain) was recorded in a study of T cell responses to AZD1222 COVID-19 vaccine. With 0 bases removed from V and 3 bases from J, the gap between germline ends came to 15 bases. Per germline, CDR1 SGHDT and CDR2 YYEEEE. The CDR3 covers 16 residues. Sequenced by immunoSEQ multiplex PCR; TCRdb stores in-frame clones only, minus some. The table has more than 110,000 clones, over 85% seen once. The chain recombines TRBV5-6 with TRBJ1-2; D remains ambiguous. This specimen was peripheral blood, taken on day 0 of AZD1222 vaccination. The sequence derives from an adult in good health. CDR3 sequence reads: CASSLVGVRADYGYTF. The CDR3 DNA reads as TGTGCCAGCAGCTTGGTGGGTGTGAGGGCTGACTATGGCTACACCTTC.